This T cell receptor beta chain came from a study of vaccination and CD4 T cells after COVID-19. Study context: Participants received two doses of either BNT162b2 or mRNA-1273 vaccine. Sampling after COVID took place at a median of 101 days (range 35 to 161) following diagnosis.

TCRdb reprocessed the PCR reads with MiXCR, giving one entry per CDR3 protein. The sample carries about 18,000 distinct CDR3 sequences, under 80% recorded once. Study-wide findings and caveats: Spike mono-reactivity applied to 304 of 307 vaccine-specific clones detected in convalescent patients.

The V gene's germline CDR1 is LNHNV and CDR2 YYDKDF (reference sequence). Deletions cut 0 bases from V and 0 bases from J, with 12 bases between. CDR3 length equals 17 residues. On this clonotype: Antigen specificity is unknown.

This TCR derives from a human donor who had recovered from COVID-19. The source was CD4+ T cells from blood, collected before SARS-CoV-2 vaccination. The chain carries TRBV15 and TRBJ2-1; TRBD2 is a possible D gene (5 bases). CDR3 amino acids: CATSREGRVFSYNEQFF. In DNA, the CDR3 is TGTGCCACCAGCAGAGAAGGGCGGGTCTTCTCCTACAATGAGCAGTTCTTC.